Listed below are T cell receptor beta chains from one sample, sequenced in a study of T cell clones after liver transplantation. TCRdb keeps only in-frame clones here, not all; method: immunoSEQ multiplex PCR. The sample shows around 110,000 clones, less than 95% of them seen only once. Specimen: CD4+ T cells from blood, collected 12 months after liver transplant. The receptor set was obtained from a human patient who received a liver transplant. Some T cells may possibly be graft donor cells. The CDR3 runs from the conserved cysteine through the conserved F or W. The D gene is left open where the match is weak. Only part of the rows carry a size: once, few, many, or a class if the clone is expanded.

size,V,length,J,D,DNA,CDR3
NA,TRBV2,14,TRBJ1-1,NA,TGTGCCAGCAGTGTGGCTGGGCCATACACTGAAGCTTTCTTT,CASSVAGPYTEAFF
NA,TRBV7-9,15,TRBJ2-5,NA,TGTGCCAGCAGCTTCGGCGCAAGCTCCCAAGAGACCCAGTACTTC,CASSFGASSQETQYF
NA,TRBV5-6,13,TRBJ1-1,TRBD1,TGTGCCAGCAGCTTGAAGGGGGCTGGTGAAGCTTTCTTT,CASSLKGAGEAFF
NA,TRBV18,19,TRBJ2-3,TRBD2,TGTGCCAGCTCACCACTCAGGCGGACTAGCGGGAGTGGCACAGATACGCAGTATTTT,CASSPLRRTSGSGTDTQYF
once,TRBV5-5,14,TRBJ1-2,TRBD1,TGTGCCAGCAGTAGGACAGGGACTAACTATGGCTACACCTTC,CASSRTGTNYGYTF
NA,TRBV30,12,TRBJ2-7,TRBD2,TGTGCCTGGAGTGTACGGGGGGGCGAGCAGTACTTC,CAWSVRGGEQYF
NA,TRBV7-8,14,TRBJ1-1,NA,TGTGCCAGCAGCTTAGGCAGGGGGAACACTGAAGCTTTCTTT,CASSLGRGNTEAFF
NA,TRBV27,13,TRBJ1-1,NA,TGTGCCAGCAGTTTTGGGGAGAACACTGAAGCTTTCTTT,CASSFGENTEAFF
NA,TRBV29-1,12,TRBJ2-1,NA,TGCAGCGTTGCTCTCCCGCTGAATGAGCAGTTCTTC,CSVALPLNEQFF
few,TRBV19,15,TRBJ1-2,NA,TGTGCCAGTAGTATAGATCTGACAGAGTCCTATGGCTACACCTTC,CASSIDLTESYGYTF
NA,TRBV25-1,15,TRBJ2-1,NA,TGTGCCAGCAGTGAAATAATCAGGTCCTACAATGAGCAGTTCTTC,CASSEIIRSYNEQFF
NA,TRBV9,14,TRBJ2-3,NA,TGTGCCAGCAGCGTAGCTAGCCTCGCAGATACGCAGTATTTT,CASSVASLADTQYF
NA,TRBV5-1,15,TRBJ2-1,TRBD2,TGCGCCAGCAGCTTGGCCGAGACTAGCGTCAATGAGCAGTTCTTC,CASSLAETSVNEQFF
NA,TRBV7-3,15,TRBJ2-1,TRBD2,TGTGCCAGCAACACGGGGACTAGCGGGAGAGGGGAGCAGTTCTTC,CASNTGTSGRGEQFF
NA,TRBV7-3,13,TRBJ2-3,NA,TGTGCCAGCAGCTTATTCCGGGACTATACGCAGTATTTT,CASSLFRDYTQYF
NA,TRBV2,15,TRBJ2-3,NA,TGTGCCAGCACTCTACGAGGTCCCCCCACAGATACGCAGTATTTT,CASTLRGPPTDTQYF
NA,TRBV27,13,TRBJ1-5,NA,TGTGCCAGCATACGGAAGGGCAATCAGCCCCAGCATTTT,CASIRKGNQPQHF
NA,TRBV5-1,15,TRBJ2-2,NA,TGCGCCAGCACCCTAGACGGGATCGGAGCCGGGGAGCTGTTTTTT,CASTLDGIGAGELFF
NA,TRBV30,16,TRBJ2-4,NA,TGTGCCTGGAGTCGGGCGGAGAGTTTAGCCAAAAACATTCAGTACTTC,CAWSRAESLAKNIQYF
NA,TRBV11-2,17,TRBJ2-1,TRBD2,TGTGCCAGCAGCTTAGGACTAGCGGGAGGGAGGGGCAATGAGCAGTTCTTC,CASSLGLAGGRGNEQFF
NA,TRBV4-1,13,TRBJ1-5,NA,TGCGCCAGCAGCCTTACCGAAATTCAGCCCCAGCATTTT,CASSLTEIQPQHF
NA,TRBV7-2,14,TRBJ1-2,TRBD1,TGTGCCAGCAGAGCCGGGCAGGGGGCCTATGGCTACACCTTC,CASRAGQGAYGYTF
NA,TRBV2,12,TRBJ2-1,NA,TGTGCCAGCAGCAACTCCGGCAATGAGCAGTTCTTC,CASSNSGNEQFF
few,TRBV10-1,14,TRBJ2-3,NA,TGCGCCAGCAGGCAGGGTCCAAACACAGATACGCAGTATTTT,CASRQGPNTDTQYF
NA,TRBV5-6,16,TRBJ2-3,TRBD2,TGTGCCACCACCCCATCGGCGGGAGGGAGCACAGATACGCAGTATTTT,CATTPSAGGSTDTQYF
NA,TRBV11-3,13,TRBJ1-1,NA,TGTGCCAGCAGCCCAAAGGGGAACACTGAAGCTTTCTTT,CASSPKGNTEAFF
NA,TRBV16,14,TRBJ1-5,TRBD1,TGTGCCAGCAGCCAATCACAGGGGGGGCAGCCCCAGCATTTT,CASSQSQGGQPQHF
NA,TRBV5-8,15,TRBJ2-5,TRBD2,TGTGCCAGCAGCTTGGAGGGACTAGCGGGAGAGACCCAGTACTTC,CASSLEGLAGETQYF
NA,TRBV5-1,14,TRBJ2-5,TRBD1,TGCGCCAGCAGCTTGAGGGGGCTTGAGGAGACCCAGTACTTC,CASSLRGLEETQYF
NA,TRBV19,17,TRBJ1-3,NA,TGTGCCAGTAGTCTAGTCCGGGGGGGCCTAGGAGGAAACACCATATATTTT,CASSLVRGGLGGNTIYF
once,TRBV6-7,16,TRBJ2-7,NA,TGTGCCAGCAGTTACTCGAATCAGGGGACAACCTACGAGCAGTACTTC,CASSYSNQGTTYEQYF
NA,TRBV18,16,TRBJ1-5,TRBD1,TGTGCCAGCTCACCAACTCGGGGGACAGGGGATCAGCCCCAGCATTTT,CASSPTRGTGDQPQHF
NA,TRBV7-3,15,TRBJ2-3,NA,TGTGCCAGCAGCCCCGAGGGGCGCGGCACAGATACGCAGTATTTT,CASSPEGRGTDTQYF
NA,TRBV5-4,15,TRBJ1-4,NA,TGTGCCAGCAGCTGGACGGGACAAACTCCTGAAAAACTGTTTTTT,CASSWTGQTPEKLFF
once,TRBV29-1,17,TRBJ2-1,NA,TGCAGCGTTGATTCTTTCTCCCTAACAGACAGATATAATGAGCAGTTCTTC,CSVDSFSLTDRYNEQFF
NA,TRBV5-1,14,TRBJ2-2,TRBD2,TGCGCCAGCAGAGTAGCTAGCGGAGCCGGGGAGCTGTTTTTT,CASRVASGAGELFF
NA,TRBV7-2,15,TRBJ2-7,NA,TGTGCCAGCAGCTTAGCCCCAGGGGCATCCTACGAGCAGTACTTC,CASSLAPGASYEQYF
NA,TRBV5-1,15,TRBJ2-7,NA,TGCGCCAGCAGCTTGGAAGGGGCCAGAGCCTACGAGCAGTACTTC,CASSLEGARAYEQYF
NA,TRBV12-5,16,TRBJ1-2,TRBD1,TGTGCTAGTGGTTTGGCTCCCGGGACAGGATCCTATGGCTACACCTTC,CASGLAPGTGSYGYTF
NA,TRBV5-8,14,TRBJ1-5,NA,TGTGCCAGCAGCTTGACAGGGTCGGATCAGCCCCAGCATTTT,CASSLTGSDQPQHF
NA,TRBV5-1,16,TRBJ2-7,NA,TGCGCCAGCAGCTTGGGGATGGTCAACGCTCCCTACGAGCAGTACTTC,CASSLGMVNAPYEQYF
NA,TRBV11-3,14,TRBJ1-2,NA,TGTGCCAGCAGCCCCCGCGCGGGGGACTATGGCTACACCTTC,CASSPRAGDYGYTF
NA,TRBV7-2,14,TRBJ2-7,NA,TGTGCCAGCAGCTTAGAGGGGCGCACCTACGAGCAGTACTTC,CASSLEGRTYEQYF
NA,TRBV19,16,TRBJ1-4,NA,TGTGCCAGTAGTCAAGATTACGGGACACTAAATGAAAAACTGTTTTTT,CASSQDYGTLNEKLFF
NA,TRBV7-2,14,TRBJ2-5,TRBD2,TGTGCCAGCACCCATTCTAGCGGGGTGATGACCCAGTACTTC,CASTHSSGVMTQYF
few,TRBV7-6,17,TRBJ1-4,TRBD1,TGTGCCAGCAGCTTAGCCCAGGGAGGACAGGGAAATGAAAAACTGTTTTTT,CASSLAQGGQGNEKLFF
NA,TRBV7-9,15,TRBJ1-2,NA,TGTGCCAGCAGCTTAGGGGGGGCCTCAAACTATGGCTACACCTTC,CASSLGGASNYGYTF